A selection of T cell receptor beta chains follows, all from one sample in a study of control samples from healthy donors and cancer patients. The method was immunoSEQ multiplex PCR; TCRdb's version includes in-frame clones alone and lacks a portion of them. The repertoire holds 160,000 or so clones, with over 85% as singletons. Sequencing was done on a sample of blood. Receptors originate from a man aged 45-65 years in good health. Both conserved end residues are part of each CDR3. A D gene is named only where the DNA matches it firmly. The listing skips clone size in some rows; elsewhere it reads once, few, many or a size class.

J gene: TRBJ1-2; clone size: -; V gene: TRBV18; D gene: TRBD1; CDR3 protein: CASSLGQGAVYGYTF; CDR3 DNA: TGTGCCAGCTCCCTCGGACAGGGCGCTGTCTATGGCTACACCTTC
J gene: TRBJ1-4; clone size: -; V gene: TRBV7-9; D gene: -; CDR3 protein: CASSSLARTYGEKLFF; CDR3 DNA: TGTGCCAGCAGCTCCCTTGCTCGGACTTATGGAGAAAAACTGTTTTTT
J gene: TRBJ2-3; clone size: -; V gene: TRBV5-5; D gene: TRBD2; CDR3 protein: CASSLGLAGEDTQYF; CDR3 DNA: TGTGCCAGCAGCCTCGGACTAGCGGGAGAGGATACGCAGTATTTT
J gene: TRBJ2-2; clone size: -; V gene: TRBV21-1; D gene: -; CDR3 protein: CASSPPRPGKDTGELFF; CDR3 DNA: TGTGCCAGCAGCCCTCCCCGACCGGGAAAGGACACCGGGGAGCTGTTTTTT
J gene: TRBJ2-3; clone size: -; V gene: TRBV19; D gene: -; CDR3 protein: CASSKTYTDTQYF; CDR3 DNA: TGTGCCAGTAGCAAGACCTACACAGATACGCAGTATTTT
J gene: TRBJ1-1; clone size: -; V gene: TRBV21-1; D gene: -; CDR3 protein: CASRDQGMNTEAFF; CDR3 DNA: TGTGCCAGCAGGGACCAGGGGATGAACACTGAAGCTTTCTTT
J gene: TRBJ1-2; clone size: -; V gene: TRBV6-5; D gene: -; CDR3 protein: CASSYEGIDGYTF; CDR3 DNA: TGTGCCAGCAGTTACGAGGGGATCGACGGCTACACCTTC
J gene: TRBJ2-7; clone size: -; V gene: TRBV24-1; D gene: -; CDR3 protein: CATSASTTRGEQYF; CDR3 DNA: TGTGCCACCAGTGCCAGCACCACTCGCGGCGAGCAGTACTTC
J gene: TRBJ2-3; clone size: -; V gene: TRBV7-6; D gene: -; CDR3 protein: CASSLEGYHTQYF; CDR3 DNA: TGTGCCAGCAGCTTAGAGGGGTACCATACGCAGTATTTT
J gene: TRBJ1-5; clone size: -; V gene: TRBV5-1; D gene: -; CDR3 protein: CASSLTLNQPQHF; CDR3 DNA: TGCGCCAGCAGCTTGACCCTTAATCAGCCCCAGCATTTT
J gene: TRBJ2-1; clone size: -; V gene: TRBV5-6; D gene: TRBD2; CDR3 protein: CASSSLAGGNNEQFF; CDR3 DNA: TGTGCCAGCAGCTCACTAGCGGGGGGCAACAATGAGCAGTTCTTC
J gene: TRBJ2-1; clone size: -; V gene: TRBV3-1/TRBV3-2; D gene: TRBD2; CDR3 protein: CASSRNSGNYNEQFF; CDR3 DNA: TGTGCCAGCAGCCGTAATAGCGGGAATTACAATGAGCAGTTCTTC
J gene: TRBJ2-2; clone size: -; V gene: TRBV19; D gene: TRBD2; CDR3 protein: CASRRSGTGTGELFF; CDR3 DNA: TGTGCCAGTAGACGTAGCGGGACGGGCACCGGGGAGCTGTTTTTT
J gene: TRBJ2-2; clone size: -; V gene: TRBV15; D gene: -; CDR3 protein: CATTGHLNTGELFF; CDR3 DNA: TGTGCCACTACGGGACACCTGAACACCGGGGAGCTGTTTTTT
J gene: TRBJ2-1; clone size: -; V gene: TRBV6-4; D gene: -; CDR3 protein: CASSDELNEQFF; CDR3 DNA: TGTGCCAGCAGTGACGAGCTCAATGAGCAGTTCTTC
J gene: TRBJ1-5; clone size: -; V gene: TRBV5-1; D gene: -; CDR3 protein: CASSLGTSNQPQHF; CDR3 DNA: TGCGCCAGCAGCTTAGGCACGAGCAATCAGCCCCAGCATTTT
J gene: TRBJ2-5; clone size: -; V gene: TRBV19; D gene: -; CDR3 protein: CATSIGWGTQYF; CDR3 DNA: TGTGCCACCTCAATCGGGTGGGGGACCCAGTACTTC
J gene: TRBJ1-3; clone size: -; V gene: TRBV2; D gene: TRBD1; CDR3 protein: CASRRDRARGNTIYF; CDR3 DNA: TGTGCCAGCAGGCGGGACAGGGCGAGGGGAAACACCATATATTTT
J gene: TRBJ1-3; clone size: once; V gene: TRBV11-2; D gene: -; CDR3 protein: CASSSSATSGNTIYF; CDR3 DNA: TGTGCCAGCAGCTCAAGCGCGACCTCTGGAAACACCATATATTTT
J gene: TRBJ2-1; clone size: once; V gene: TRBV9; D gene: TRBD2; CDR3 protein: CASSAELTSGKYNEQFF; CDR3 DNA: TGTGCCAGCAGCGCCGAGCTCACTAGCGGGAAATACAATGAGCAGTTCTTC
J gene: TRBJ1-6; clone size: few; V gene: TRBV11-2; D gene: -; CDR3 protein: CASSLVGDSPLHF; CDR3 DNA: TGTGCCAGCAGCTTAGTTGGGGATTCACCCCTCCACTTT